This T cell receptor (beta chain) was observed in a study of cytomegalovirus exposure and HLA in healthy donors. Points from the study as a whole: Per a prior analysis, the majority of TCR beta V segments were productive roughly 87% or roughly 30% of the time. Based on reports, TCR beta sequences accurately predicted HLA-A and HLA-B alleles for most subjects. Reports credit the classifier with highly specific, highly sensitive diagnosis of cytomegalovirus status.

V was pared by 5 bases and J by 5 bases, with 15 bases of the junction left unmatched. The germline CDR1 and CDR2 sequences are SEHNR and FQNEAQ (reference sequence). This CDR3 comprises 17 residues. The PCR made use of 60 Vbeta and 13 Jbeta primers. Sequencing was performed with immunoSEQ multiplex PCR; in TCRdb, only in-frame clones are kept and a portion is missing. The sample consists of under 70,000 clones, approximately 71% of them appearing once. In the case of this clone: Antigen: not known.

The sequence came from a man in his forties in good health and CMV-seropositive. The source material was PBMCs. This chain links TRBV7-9 with TRBJ1-1; 9 bases are shared with TRBD1. The CDR3, as DNA: TGTGCCAGCAGCGAACAAACAGGGACAGGGAGGGGAACTGAAGCTTTCTTT. It translates to CASSEQTGTGRGTEAFF.